One and the same sample provided the 6 T cell receptor beta chains below, sequenced in a study of T cells after yellow fever vaccination. TCRdb passed the 5' RACE reads through MiXCR, listing each CDR3 protein once. Of under 250,000 distinct CDR3 sequences in the sample, about 3% were seen once. The material sequenced was CD4+ T cells sorted from PBMCs, taken 10 days after the yellow fever booster vaccination. Source of these receptors: a man aged 18-30 years who received the YFV17D yellow fever vaccine.

This clonotype was seen at least ten times. The rearrangement links TRBV7-2 to TRBJ2-7; the D is unclear. V lost 2 bases to trimming and J lost 3 bases, with 8 bases between them. The germline V gene has CDR1 SGHTA and CDR2 FQGNSA. The CDR3 has 13 amino acids. The CDR3 DNA sequence: TGTGCCAGCAGCTTATCGGCCATCTACGAGCAGTACGTC. Translated, it gives CASSLSAIYEQYV.

The chain couples TRBV5-6 to TRBJ1-1; TRBD1 matches 8 bases. V lost 3 bases to trimming and J lost 1 base; unmatched junction nucleotides: 11. Per germline, CDR1 SGHDT and CDR2 YYEEEE. The CDR3 contains 17 residues. The CDR3 region is CASSSVKQGEKNTEAFF. CDR3 nucleotide sequence: TGTGCCAGCAGCTCAGTTAAACAGGGGGAAAAGAACACTGAAGCTTTCTTT.

This clonotype was seen repeatedly, ten times or more. CDR3 residues: CASRFAGGDTQYF. CDR3 DNA sequence: TGTGCCAGCAGGTTCGCCGGGGGGGATACGCAGTATTTT. This chain joins TRBV7-2 and TRBJ2-3, with 7 nucleotides matching TRBD2. After removal of 6 bases from V and 6 bases from J, the junction contained 6 bases not matched to a gene. This CDR3 has 13 residues. Germline CDR1 SGHTA, CDR2 FQGNSA.

This clonotype was counted many times. The rearrangement uses TRBV5-1 and TRBJ1-6, with 8 nucleotides matching TRBD1. The CDR3 sequence is 16 residues long. Germline-derived CDR1 and CDR2 are SGHRS and YFSETQ. Unmatched junction bases numbered 7, after V lost 1 base and J lost 7 bases. The CDR3: CASSLQGPGGNSPLHF. In nucleotides, the CDR3 is TGCGCCAGCAGCTTGCAAGGCCCAGGGGGCAATTCACCCCTCCACTTT.

This clonotype was seen at least ten times. V gene TRBV20-1 combines with J gene TRBJ2-7, with unresolved D. Germline lookup yields CDR1 DFQATT and CDR2 SNEGSKA (reference sequence). Trimming removed 6 bases from V and 10 bases from J, with 13 bases in between. The CDR3 extends over 10 amino acids. CDR3 in amino acids: CSAADVGQYF. In DNA form, the CDR3 reads TGCAGTGCGGCGGACGTCGGACAGTACTTC.

This clonotype was found many times. V and J are TRBV5-1 and TRBJ2-1; 9 nucleotides line up with TRBD2. This CDR3 comprises 16 residues. Germline V gene lookup returns CDR1 SGHRS and CDR2 YFSETQ. J gave up 0 bases and V 6 bases, and 7 bases lay outside the gene matches. The CDR3 DNA reads TGCGCCAGCACCGTTAGCGGGGGAAACTCCTACAATGAGCAGTTCTTC. Translation gives CASTVSGGNSYNEQFF.